The 4 T cell receptor beta chains given below trace back to one sample, sequenced in a study of blood T cell repertoires in COVID-19 (dated by TCRdb to 2020 to 2022). The library came from the immunoSEQ multiplex PCR assay. This is the immuneACCESS table as TCRdb keeps it, with only in-frame sequences that have V and J called. A part of the clones is gone; compared with another copy, unresolved V genes explain less than half, and the rest is unexplained. Here the sample has roughly 250,000 clones; roughly 84% occur a single time. Of the sample, 4% to 5.5% falls within the top ten clones. The sample taken for sequencing was peripheral blood. These receptors were collected from a middle-aged man with active or convalescent COVID-19.

J is TRBJ2-5 and V is TRBV21-1; the D call in the table, TRBD2, was not verified against the DNA. TRBV21-1 is recorded as a pseudogene. The CDR3 loop spans 15 amino acids. Here the CDR3 DNA reads TGTGCCAGCAAAAAAAGCGGGGACAACCAAGAGACCCAGTACTTC. Its protein product is CASKKSGDNQETQYF.

The rearrangement joins TRBV28 to TRBJ2-3; 15 bases align to TRBD2. The CDR3 contains 18 residues. Germline CDR1 is MDHEN and CDR2 is SYDVKM. The V gene end was trimmed by 6 bases and the J gene end by 0 bases; junction bases not matched to a gene: 7. Here the CDR3 DNA reads TGTGCCAGCAGCTTCGGACTAGCGGGGGGGCCCAGCACAGATACGCAGTATTTT. Protein product: CASSFGLAGGPSTDTQYF.

V usage is TRBV5-1 and J usage is TRBJ1-3; no firm D call. In germline, CDR1 is SGHRS, CDR2 YFSETQ. Between the trimmed V and J ends, which lost 1 base and 3 bases, there was a span of 5 bases. The CDR3 totals 13 residues. CDR3 sequence: CASSLSGGNTIYF. CDR3 sequence (DNA): TGCGCCAGCAGCTTGTCGGGTGGAAACACCATATATTTT.

The genes are TRBV7-2 and TRBJ1-3; 7 positions agree with TRBD1. Germline CDR1 is SGHTA and CDR2 is FQGNSA. CDR3 length equals 15 residues. The V segment lost 5 bases and the J segment 2 bases; nucleotides outside the gene matches: 6. CDR3: CASSLDRDAGNTIYF. The CDR3 coding sequence is TGTGCCAGCAGCCTCGACAGGGACGCTGGAAACACCATATATTTT.